The T cell receptor (beta chain) under discussion was sequenced for a study of OX40 agonist ivuxolimab in advanced cancers. Context from the whole study: Ivuxolimab was a fully human IgG2 agonistic monoclonal antibody targeting the costimulatory receptor OX40 (CD134). Intravenous ivuxolimab was administered to patients every 2 weeks at six dose levels: 0.01, 0.1, 0.3, 1.5, 3 and 10 mg/kg. Among the 50 to 55 dose-escalation patients, about 19 had hepatocellular carcinoma, some 15 melanoma, 9 renal cell carcinoma and 9 head and neck cancer. The dose-escalation cohort was about 86% male with a mean age of about 65 years, ranging from roughly 20 to 80. Patients were allowed to have had prior anti-PD-1, anti-PD-L1 or anti-CTLA-4 therapy, and around two fifths of the dose-escalation patients had been treated with checkpoint inhibitors. Partial responses occurred in three dose-escalation patients, of whom one had hepatocellular carcinoma and two had cutaneous melanoma. The purpose of peripheral TCRbeta sequencing was to test whether ivuxolimab changed TCR sequence diversity and led to clonal T-cell expansion. The paper covers the monotherapy dose-escalation part of the phase I ivuxolimab trial, which included N ≈ 54 patients. Study-wide conclusions, independent of this receptor: At doses of 0.1 to 3.0 mg/kg, clonal expansion of both CD4+ and CD8+ blood T cells was observed from baseline to week 6. Low levels of normalized T-cell clonal expansion were also seen in some patients who did not respond. After ivuxolimab, more expanded clones were found on average in CD8+ T cells than in CD4+ T cells. The antigen specificity of the clonally expanded peripheral T cells was not determined. In the 0.1-3.0 mg/kg groups, partial responders had among the lowest normalized peripheral clonal expansion, particularly in CD8+ T cells.

A note on this clone: This receptor's antigen is unknown. The junction shows a germline mismatch at one end, possibly a read error.

Patients with a history of autoimmune disease or receiving systemic immunosuppression were excluded from the trial. Peripheral blood for TCR sequencing was drawn from every dose cohort at baseline, at cycle 4 day 1 and at cycle 7 day 1. Samples came from an open-label, multicenter, first-in-human phase I dose-escalation trial of ivuxolimab. Adults with locally advanced or metastatic melanoma, renal cell, hepatocellular, or head and neck squamous cell carcinoma were enrolled in the trial. Before TCR sequencing, CD4+ and CD8+ T cells were separately sorted from peripheral blood. The germline V gene (reference sequence) provides CDR1 SSHAT and CDR2 FNYEAQ. The CDR3, cysteine through phenylalanine, is 17 amino acids long. The entry retains the CDR3 DNA only, 51 bases that are in frame from base 1. Genomic DNA was extracted from sorted cells for sequencing of the TCRbeta CDR3 region. TCRbeta CDR3 regions were sequenced using the immunoSEQ Assay. TCRdb took over this immuneACCESS table, retaining in-frame rearrangements with V and J assigned. Such tables are incomplete; in checked studies, under half of the missing clones stem from an unresolved V gene, and the remainder is unexplained. The sample yields some 30,000 clones; around nine tenths were counted once. The biggest ten clones account for about 4.4% of the sample.

Recombination connected TRBV7-7 to TRBJ2-2; no D gene is confidently identified. Sequencing used CD4+ or CD8+ T cells sorted from blood, obtained in a trial of the OX40 agonist ivuxolimab. The TCR originated in an adult with an advanced solid tumor such as melanoma, head and neck, liver or kidney cancer. The DNA sequence is TGTGCTAGCAGCTATTCCCAGATGGCTCCCGGCGTGGGGGAGCTGTTTTTT. This encodes CASSYSQMAPGVGELFF.